What follows are 2 T cell receptor beta chains derived from one specimen sequenced in a study of blood T cell repertoires in COVID-19. Produced via immunoSEQ multiplex PCR; TCRdb's table is partial and in-frame only. Of some 300,000 clones listed, roughly 90% are singletons. The sequenced material came from PBMCs or T cells enriched from blood (not recorded which). The origin of the receptors is a woman in her fifties or sixties who had been exposed to COVID-19.

V is TRBV24-1 and J is TRBJ2-5; D is undetermined. Germline values: CDR1 KGHDR, CDR2 SFDVKD. Between the trimmed V and J ends, which lost 3 bases and 3 bases, there was a span of 10 bases. There are 14 residues in the CDR3. The CDR3 reads CATSDVFPEETQYF. The DNA of the CDR3 is TGTGCCACCAGTGATGTGTTCCCAGAAGAGACCCAGTACTTC.

In this sample, this clone turned up once. The V gene is TRBV28, the J gene TRBJ1-4, with no clear D. Germline CDR1 reads MDHEN; CDR2 reads SYDVKM. V was pared by 1 base and J by 6 bases, with 15 bases between. The CDR3 is 16 residues long. The CDR3 bases are TGTGCCAGCAGTTTATCCGGCGGGCTCCCTCATGAAAAACTGTTTTTT. Protein: CASSLSGGLPHEKLFF.